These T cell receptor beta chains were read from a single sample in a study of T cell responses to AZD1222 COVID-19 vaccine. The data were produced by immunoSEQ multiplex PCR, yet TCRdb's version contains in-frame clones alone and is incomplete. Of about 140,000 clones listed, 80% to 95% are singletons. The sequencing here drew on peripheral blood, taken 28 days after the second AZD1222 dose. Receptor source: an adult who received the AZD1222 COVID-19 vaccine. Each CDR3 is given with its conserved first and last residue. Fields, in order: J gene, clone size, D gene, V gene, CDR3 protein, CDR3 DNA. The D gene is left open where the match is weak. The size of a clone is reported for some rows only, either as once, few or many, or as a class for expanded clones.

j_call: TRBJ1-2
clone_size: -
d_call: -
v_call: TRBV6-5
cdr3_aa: CASTQRGFSYYGYTF
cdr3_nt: TGTGCCAGCACCCAACGGGGGTTTTCGTACTATGGCTACACCTTC

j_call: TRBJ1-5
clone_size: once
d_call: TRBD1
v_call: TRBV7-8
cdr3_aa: CASGQVPNQPQHF
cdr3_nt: TGTGCCAGCGGACAGGTACCAAATCAGCCCCAGCATTTT

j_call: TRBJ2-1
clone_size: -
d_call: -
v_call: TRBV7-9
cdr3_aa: CASSLDRGGNEQFF
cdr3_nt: TGTGCCAGCAGCTTAGACAGGGGGGGCAATGAGCAGTTCTTC

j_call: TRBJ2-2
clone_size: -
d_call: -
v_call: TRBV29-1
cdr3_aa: CSVEPGETRTGELFF
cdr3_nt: TGCAGCGTCGAACCGGGGGAGACGAGGACCGGGGAGCTGTTTTTT

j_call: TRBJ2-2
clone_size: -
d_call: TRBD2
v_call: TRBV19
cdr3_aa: CASRRTSGRAGELFF
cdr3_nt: TGTGCCAGTAGACGGACTAGCGGGAGGGCCGGGGAGCTGTTTTTT

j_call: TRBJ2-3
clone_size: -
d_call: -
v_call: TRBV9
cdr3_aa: CASSVERPDAEDYDTQYF
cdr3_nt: TGTGCCAGCAGCGTAGAGCGACCGGACGCGGAGGATTATGATACGCAGTATTTT

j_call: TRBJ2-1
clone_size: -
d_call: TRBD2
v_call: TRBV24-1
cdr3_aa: CATSREGRNEQFF
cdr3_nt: TGTGCCACCTCGCGGGAGGGCCGGAATGAGCAGTTCTTC

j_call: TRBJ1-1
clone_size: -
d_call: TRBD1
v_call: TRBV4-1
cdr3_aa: CASSHISDRGTEAFF
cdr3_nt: TGCGCCAGCAGCCATATCTCGGACAGGGGCACTGAAGCTTTCTTT

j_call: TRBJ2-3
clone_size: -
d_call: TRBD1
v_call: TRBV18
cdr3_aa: CASSPGQAAPPDTQYF
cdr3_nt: TGTGCCAGCTCACCCGGACAGGCTGCTCCACCAGATACGCAGTATTTT

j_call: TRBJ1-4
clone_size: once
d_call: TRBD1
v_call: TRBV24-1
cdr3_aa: CATSSTGEKLFF
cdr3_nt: TGTGCCACCAGTTCGACAGGGGAAAAACTGTTTTTT

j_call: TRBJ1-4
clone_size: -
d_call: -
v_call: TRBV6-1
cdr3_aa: CASSDGRQAVNEKLFF
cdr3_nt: TGTGCCAGCAGTGATGGTAGACAGGCCGTTAATGAAAAACTGTTTTTT

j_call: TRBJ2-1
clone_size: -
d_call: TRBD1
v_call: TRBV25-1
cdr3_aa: CASSEYLDRSSYNEQFF
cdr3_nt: TGTGCCAGCAGTGAATATTTGGACAGGAGCTCCTACAATGAGCAGTTCTTC

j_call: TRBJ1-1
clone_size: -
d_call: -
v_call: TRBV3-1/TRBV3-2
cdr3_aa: CASSRGLGYTEAFF
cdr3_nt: TGTGCCAGCAGCCGGGGACTGGGATACACTGAAGCTTTCTTT

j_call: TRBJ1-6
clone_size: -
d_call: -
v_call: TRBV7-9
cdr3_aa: CASSPNSGTHSPPLHF
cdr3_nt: TGTGCCAGCAGCCCTAACTCCGGGACCCACAGTCCACCCCTCCACTTT

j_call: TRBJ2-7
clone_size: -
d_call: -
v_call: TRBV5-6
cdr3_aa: CASSLGWGPPYEQYF
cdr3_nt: TGTGCCAGCAGCTTGGGATGGGGGCCCCCGTACGAGCAGTACTTC

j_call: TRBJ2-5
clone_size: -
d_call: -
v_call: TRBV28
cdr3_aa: CASRPNGRGQETQYF
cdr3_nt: TGTGCCAGCAGGCCGAACGGACGTGGGCAAGAGACCCAGTACTTC

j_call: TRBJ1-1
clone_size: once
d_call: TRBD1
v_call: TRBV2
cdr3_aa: CASRGDRGLTEAFF
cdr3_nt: TGTGCCAGCAGGGGGGACAGGGGGCTTACTGAAGCTTTCTTT

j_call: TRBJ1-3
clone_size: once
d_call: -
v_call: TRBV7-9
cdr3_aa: CASSFGLGTGSGNTIYF
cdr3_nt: TGTGCCAGCAGCTTCGGGCTCGGAACAGGGTCTGGAAACACCATATATTTT

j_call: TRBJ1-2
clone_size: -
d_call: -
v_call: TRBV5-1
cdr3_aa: CASSLATSVGYGYTF
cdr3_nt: TGCGCCAGCAGCTTGGCGACATCGGTGGGGTATGGCTACACCTTC

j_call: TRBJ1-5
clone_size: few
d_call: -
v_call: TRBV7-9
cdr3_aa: CASSLGVGNQPQHF
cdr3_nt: TGTGCCAGCAGCTTAGGGGTTGGCAATCAGCCCCAGCATTTT

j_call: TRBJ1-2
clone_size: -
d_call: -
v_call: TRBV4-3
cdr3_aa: CASSQDSIGAWTGGYTF
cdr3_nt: TGCGCCAGCAGCCAAGATTCAATCGGGGCATGGACCGGTGGCTACACCTTC

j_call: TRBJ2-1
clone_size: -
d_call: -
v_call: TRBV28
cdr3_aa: CASRIGRYRVEGYNEQFF
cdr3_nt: TGTGCCAGCAGGATTGGCCGTTACAGGGTCGAAGGGTACAATGAGCAGTTCTTC

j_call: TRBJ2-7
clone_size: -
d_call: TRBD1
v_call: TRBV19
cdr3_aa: CASSKGTGELDHEQYF
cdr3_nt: TGTGCCAGTAGCAAAGGGACAGGGGAATTGGACCACGAGCAGTACTTC